A single T cell receptor beta chain is shown here with its context. Its antigen is unknown. This record comes from a study of cytomegalovirus exposure and HLA in healthy donors (dated by TCRdb to 2016 to 2017). The study in broad terms: According to an earlier analysis of several hundred of the donors, about 179 million T cells yielded approximately 120 million unique TCR beta sequences and less than 300 Gb of sequence data. Approximately 300 gigabases of sequencing data and tens of millions of unique TCR sequences were included in an early release covering about 700 HLA-typed donors. Of the roughly 410 genotyped donors, roughly 76% were placed in the genetic ancestry cluster associated with self-reported Caucasian donors. The study was designed to test whether signatures of past pathogen exposure could be identified by cataloging public T cell receptors. Using immunosequencing, the study profiled T cell repertoires from some 670 subjects and related those repertoires to cytomegalovirus serostatus. Besides the first cohort of approximately 710 subjects, a separate validation cohort made up of over a hundred different subjects was used. High-throughput TCR immunosequencing, statistical association of individual TCRs with disease status, and machine learning were combined to predict cytomegalovirus infection status. In a later analysis, previously published TCR beta repertoires from 550 to 750 donors were re-analyzed and high-resolution HLA genotyping was added so that TCR occurrence patterns could be studied. Rather than using new phenotypic data, the later analysis identified candidate immune exposures from TCR beta sequences and from how often those sequences occurred across donors. An earlier analysis of 587 of the donors used high-throughput TCR beta sequencing to judge whether each TCR beta V gene segment behaved as functional or pseudogenic. Donor age, sex, ethnicity and CMV serostatus were compiled alongside the repertoire data. Genome-wide SNP genotypes for about 55% of the roughly 670 donors were used in a later genetic analysis, which treated that subset as a discovery cohort. All discovery cohort repertoires had been generated using a single sequencing platform. HLA typing included class I and class II loci at four-digit resolution. Typing coverage varied by locus: roughly 620-640 donors for A, B, C, DRB1 and DQB1; about 520 for DQA1; nearly 610 for DPA1; around 450 for DPB1. Roughly 5 DR-DQ haplotypes were handled as single units for association and clustering, since linkage in the cohort was strong. Among approximately 370 genotyped donors of the cohort, an average of about 240,000 unique TCR beta nucleotide sequences was sequenced per donor, of which about 18% were non-productive.

The cohort comprised some 700 healthy bone marrow donors. At the time of sampling, all cohort members were nominally healthy, though unrecorded immune exposures were likely present. The donor tested CMV seronegative, placing the donor among the 300 to 400 seronegative members of the cohort. A peripheral blood sample was collected from each donor, and TCR beta sequencing was performed on peripheral blood mononuclear cells. The Qiagen DNeasy Blood Extraction Kit was used to extract genomic DNA from the blood cell samples. Here is what the overall study found, with its caveats: At a false discovery rate of 0.05, a later analysis linked under 20,000 TCR beta sequences to specific HLA alleles. A few of the identified cytomegalovirus-associated TCR beta chains were confirmed in vitro to be specific for cytomegalovirus antigens. An earlier analysis of approximately 500 of the donors showed that most TCR beta V segments appeared in productive rearrangements either about 90% or about 30% of the time, which broadly matched IMGT annotations. A later analysis reported that several top co-occurrence clusters appeared linked to parvovirus B19, influenza, CMV and Epstein-Barr virus. Most TCR sequences were seen in very few donors, while some public TCRs were found in many individuals. HLA typing was unavailable for some donors at each locus, so association tests used only the typed subset. Only TCR beta chains were sequenced in this cohort, and the absence of alpha or paired-chain data limited detectable features. According to the authors, the approach could potentially be generalized to other disease states and immunological phenotypes. Correlated functional status among segregating V segments might reflect linkage disequilibrium, but an unknown experimental factor could not be ruled out. A later analysis found that most CMV-associated TCR beta chains appeared HLA-restricted, with HLA associations seemingly driven largely by CMV exposure. When HLA alleles, especially DR and DQ, strongly co-occurred, TCR associations were difficult to assign to individual alleles. Cytomegalovirus status was reported to be diagnosed by the classifier with high specificity and sensitivity in both the original and validation cohorts. A cluster of highly shared sequence variants was judged likely to be a technical artifact of the sequencing pipeline. A further reported finding was that TCR beta sequences accurately predicted the HLA-A and HLA-B alleles for most subjects in the first cohort. For the cohort, immune exposure information was limited to CMV serostatus. Some IMGT-functional V segments, including TRBV6-2 and TRBV6-3, could not be distinguished by the 87-base-pair reads and were therefore excluded. The presence/absence analyses assumed that sequencing depth was roughly uniform across donors, and that assumption may not be true. An association between a missense DCLRE1C variant and V-gene and J-gene trimming of TCR beta chains was found in a later genetic analysis and replicated in an independent cohort. Because counts were too low, 15 to 20 rarely observed V segments, including chromosome 9 orphons, were excluded from the earlier analysis of several hundred of the donors. In a later analysis, the rate of TCR association differed among HLA loci, with DRB1 alleles having the most associated TCRs and HLA-C alleles having the fewest. A later analysis found that HLA-associated TCR beta chains were more clonally expanded and had lower generation probabilities than equally common non-associated chains. In the study, approximately 150 TCR beta chains were listed as associated with cytomegalovirus. Compared with the roughly 710-donor mean, donors in an Asian-associated ancestry cluster had fewer N-insertions in productive TCRs, according to a later genetic analysis.

The library was generated by the immunoSEQ multiplex PCR assay. A mixture of 60 forward primers for TCR Vbeta segments and 13 reverse primers for TCR Jbeta segments was used in the multiplex PCR. Amplification of the CDR3 region of rearranged TCR beta genes was performed with a multiplex PCR assay on genomic DNA. Amplified TCR beta libraries were sequenced as 87-base-pair reads on the Illumina HiSeq System. In the paper's pipeline: Across the 500 to 850 repertoires, a later analysis counted around 80 million unique TCR beta chains, roughly 11 million of which were shared by at least two donors. A nearest-neighbor algorithm error-corrected the raw reads and collapsed the reads into unique sequences, merging closely related sequences to remove PCR and sequencing errors. Alignment of CDR3 sequences to IMGT reference sequences was used to assign V, D and J gene segments. For a sequence to be retained, a match of at least six nucleotides was required to both a V gene segment and a J gene segment. Rearrangements were called productive when the CDR3 lacked stop codons and stayed in frame with V and J; all others were non-productive. Following IMGT convention, CDR3 was defined as the stretch from the second conserved V-encoded cysteine to the conserved J-encoded phenylalanine. In an earlier analysis of approximately 590 of the donors, sequences lacking an unambiguous match to a single V gene segment were excluded. An earlier analysis of 587 of the donors called V segments functional above 56.7% productive rearrangements and segregating when the between-donor standard deviation exceeded 5%. A statistical classification framework was built to diagnose cytomegalovirus status from the catalog of TCR beta chain sequences. In a later analysis, TCR nucleotide sequences were compared against IMGT/GENE-DB human TR gene sequences so that V and J genes could be assigned. A later analysis assigned CDR3 sequences and most-parsimonious VDJ recombination scenarios with the TCRdist pipeline. In a later analysis, every TCR beta chain was defined by the combination of its CDR3 amino acid sequence and its V-gene family, and reads without a unique V-gene family were dropped. As a way to deal with suspected cross-contamination and a sequencing artifact, a later analysis dropped nearly 600 nucleotide sequences that were highly shared and had low generation probability. In a later analysis, a clonal expansion index for each public chain was calculated from normalized within-repertoire ranks of inferred template counts. A later analysis computed generation probabilities with a VDJ recombination model fitted to out-of-frame rearrangements, and checked the results against IGoR. Hypergeometric tests were used in a later analysis to score TCR-TCR, TCR-HLA and TCR-CMV co-occurrence, with a repertoire-size bias correction applied to the TCR pairs. In a later analysis, false discovery rates were estimated by permuting HLA or CMV assignments 20 times. In a later analysis, co-occurring TCRs were grouped using DBSCAN, and TCRdist sequence similarity was added for clustering within HLA-allele-positive subsets. Co-occurrence clustering excluded repertoires with fewer than 30,000 or more than 120,000 public chains, plus five with anomalous nucleotide sharing. This immuneACCESS table, as held by TCRdb, lists in-frame sequences with V and J called but not all clones. Of the missing ones, under half trace to an unresolved V gene in checked studies; the others have no known cause. V and J calls and clone size are those listed in that table; D and trimming were worked out from the DNA. The sample's records list some 84,000 clones. 0.58% of the sample is held by the ten biggest clonotypes.

Unmatched junction bases come to 5, with V trimmed by 10 bases and J by 0 bases. CDR1 and CDR2, per the germline V gene (reference sequence), are LNHDA and SQIVND. From its cysteine to its phenylalanine, the CDR3 spans 14 amino acids. Only CDR3 DNA remains: 42 bases, in frame from the first base. Sample: PBMCs. The chain employs TRBV19 and TRBJ2-2, with TRBD1 matching 7 junction bases. The sequence was obtained from a man aged 45 to 65 in good health and CMV-seronegative. The DNA sequence follows: TGTGCCACCCCCGGGACAGCGAACACCGGGGAGCTGTTTTTT. It translates as CATPGTANTGELFF.